These T cell receptor beta chains were read from a single sample in a study of blood T cell repertoires in COVID-19. Only in-frame clones appear in the TCRdb table, and some are missing; sequencing was by immunoSEQ multiplex PCR. This sample has about 170,000 clones, with about 85% found just once. The specimen sequenced was peripheral blood. The receptors here all came from a woman in her sixties or seventies with COVID-19, enrolled during active disease. Each CDR3 is given with its conserved first and last residue. D genes are given only for firm matches. Where a row states a size, it is once, few, many or the class of an expanded clone; other rows omit it.

abundance: -; v_gene: TRBV6-5; d_gene: TRBD1; j_gene: TRBJ2-6; CDR3aa: CASRQGVGANVLTF; CDR3nt: TGTGCCAGCAGGCAGGGGGTTGGGGCCAACGTCCTGACTTTC
abundance: few; v_gene: TRBV30; d_gene: -; j_gene: TRBJ1-4; CDR3aa: CAWTRTVNEKLFF; CDR3nt: TGTGCCTGGACCCGGACAGTTAATGAAAAACTGTTTTTT
abundance: few; v_gene: TRBV11-2; d_gene: TRBD1; j_gene: TRBJ1-5; CDR3aa: CASWGQGRWSNQPQHF; CDR3nt: TGTGCCAGCTGGGGACAGGGGCGGTGGAGCAATCAGCCCCAGCATTTT
abundance: -; v_gene: TRBV19; d_gene: TRBD1; j_gene: TRBJ1-4; CDR3aa: CASSTGGTNEKLFF; CDR3nt: TGTGCCAGTAGTACAGGGGGAACTAATGAAAAACTGTTTTTT
abundance: -; v_gene: TRBV3-1/TRBV3-2; d_gene: TRBD1; j_gene: TRBJ1-1; CDR3aa: CASSVQQGSAMVAFF; CDR3nt: TGTGCCAGCAGCGTCCAACAGGGGTCGGCGATGGTAGCTTTCTTT
abundance: -; v_gene: TRBV11-3; d_gene: -; j_gene: TRBJ2-1; CDR3aa: CASSLGLREQFF; CDR3nt: TGTGCCAGCAGCTTAGGACTCCGAGAGCAGTTCTTC
abundance: -; v_gene: TRBV5-1; d_gene: TRBD2; j_gene: TRBJ2-1; CDR3aa: CASRAPGGGASEQFF; CDR3nt: TGCGCCAGCAGGGCCCCAGGCGGGGGGGCCAGCGAGCAGTTCTTC
abundance: -; v_gene: TRBV3-1/TRBV3-2; d_gene: -; j_gene: TRBJ1-6; CDR3aa: CASSRTGPTNNSPLHF; CDR3nt: TGTGCCAGCAGCCGAACGGGTCCAACGAATAATTCACCCCTCCACTTT
abundance: -; v_gene: TRBV6-5; d_gene: -; j_gene: TRBJ1-2; CDR3aa: CASSYKPDDEGGYTF; CDR3nt: TGTGCCAGCAGTTACAAGCCCGATGACGAGGGTGGCTACACCTTC
abundance: -; v_gene: TRBV5-4; d_gene: -; j_gene: TRBJ1-4; CDR3aa: CASSSGGTNEKLFF; CDR3nt: TGTGCCAGCAGCTCCGGGGGAACTAATGAAAAACTGTTTTTT
abundance: -; v_gene: TRBV10-3; d_gene: -; j_gene: TRBJ2-3; CDR3aa: CAISESSTGDRSDTQYF; CDR3nt: TGTGCCATCAGTGAGTCGTCCACAGGCGATAGGTCAGATACGCAGTATTTT
abundance: -; v_gene: TRBV5-1; d_gene: TRBD1; j_gene: TRBJ1-2; CDR3aa: CASSLGSGGYYGYTF; CDR3nt: TGCGCCAGCAGCTTGGGGTCAGGGGGCTATTATGGCTACACCTTC
abundance: -; v_gene: TRBV9; d_gene: -; j_gene: TRBJ2-2; CDR3aa: CASSLRSGTGELFF; CDR3nt: TGTGCCAGCAGCCTACGTAGCGGTACCGGGGAGCTGTTTTTT
abundance: -; v_gene: TRBV11-3; d_gene: TRBD1; j_gene: TRBJ1-1; CDR3aa: CASSSDRGNAEAFF; CDR3nt: TGTGCCAGCAGCTCCGACAGGGGTAACGCTGAAGCTTTCTTT
abundance: -; v_gene: TRBV29-1; d_gene: -; j_gene: TRBJ2-1; CDR3aa: CSVEASGSYNEQFF; CDR3nt: TGCAGCGTTGAGGCGAGCGGATCCTACAATGAGCAGTTCTTC